Presented here are 6 T cell receptor beta chains from one specimen sequenced in a study of shared clonotypes between healthy human individuals. TCRdb's table, derived via immunoSEQ multiplex PCR, lists solely in-frame clones and lacks some. The sample records under 2.5 million clones, 85% to 95% being singletons. The sequenced sample consisted of naive CD4+ T cells from PBMCs. Regarding subset: CD45RA+ positively selected. The source is a man aged 18 to 29 in good health. Some clones in this sample may be carry-over from other donors' samples.

This rearrangement joins TRBV19 to TRBJ1-3; D remains ambiguous. This CDR3 region has 14 residues. The ends were cut back, 5 bases at V and 7 bases at J, with 15 bases in the middle. Germline CDR1 LNHDA, CDR2 SQIVND (reference sequence). Here the CDR3 reads CASSHRERRNTIYF. The DNA for the CDR3 is TGTGCCAGTAGTCATCGGGAGAGGCGGAACACCATATATTTT.

J is TRBJ2-5 and V is TRBV4-2, with a possible D match to TRBD2 (6 bases). V was trimmed by 2 bases and J by 5 bases, leaving 18 bases between them. This CDR3 has 16 residues. The germline V gene encodes CDR1 LGHNA and CDR2 YNFKEQ. The CDR3 is CASSQLAGKLVETQYF. The CDR3, as DNA: TGTGCCAGCAGCCAATTGGCGGGAAAGTTAGTCGAGACCCAGTACTTC.

The chain couples TRBV5-1 to TRBJ1-6, with D maybe TRBD1 (6 bases). From germline, CDR1 is SGHRS and CDR2 YFSETQ. The length of the CDR3 is 14 residues. V was pared by 2 bases and J by 5 bases, with 8 bases between. The chain's CDR3 is CASSLGTHNSPLHF. CDR3 nucleotide sequence: TGCGCCAGCAGCTTAGGGACACATAATTCACCCCTCCACTTT. The complete variable domain, with remaining parts taken from reference TRBV5-1 and TRBJ1-6, reads KAGVTQTPRYLIKTRGQQVTLSCSPISGHRSVSWYQQTPGQGLQFLFEYFSETQRNKGNFPGRFSGRQFSNSRSEMNVSTLELGDSALYLCASSLGTHNSPLHFGNGTRLTVT.

Details on this clone: The sample holds other DNA sequences that translate to the same CDR3. J is TRBJ2-5 and V is TRBV28, with TRBD1 as a possible D gene (5 bases). Per germline, CDR1 MDHEN and CDR2 SYDVKM. The CDR3 has 14 amino acids. V lost 3 bases and J lost 0, with 8 bases in between. The CDR3, as DNA: TGTGCCAGCAGTTTGGGGCGGTACCAAGAGACCCAGTACTTC. It yields the protein CASSLGRYQETQYF.

This clone has just a few counts. The same CDR3 arises from other DNA sequences in this sample as well. This chain joins TRBV18 and TRBJ1-2; D perhaps matches TRBD1 (5 bases). The CDR3 has 15 amino acids. The ends were cut back, 3 bases at V and 2 bases at J, with 13 bases in the middle. Germline V gene lookup returns CDR1 KGHSH and CDR2 LQKENI. The CDR3 DNA reads as TGTGCCAGCTCACCCACCGGGACGGCCAACTATGGCTACACCTTC. This codes for CASSPTGTANYGYTF.

The chain links TRBV5-1 to TRBJ2-3; D gene ambiguous. The germline gives CDR1 SGHRS, CDR2 YFSETQ. The CDR3 length is 17 residues. V lost 0 bases and J 2 bases, leaving 16 bases between the germline ends. The chain's CDR3 is CASSLVSDTTYTDTQYF. DNA of the CDR3: TGCGCCAGCAGCTTGGTGTCCGACACAACTTACACAGATACGCAGTATTTT. The variable domain in full, completed from reference TRBV5-1 and TRBJ2-3, reads KAGVTQTPRYLIKTRGQQVTLSCSPISGHRSVSWYQQTPGQGLQFLFEYFSETQRNKGNFPGRFSGRQFSNSRSEMNVSTLELGDSALYLCASSLVSDTTYTDTQYFGPGTRLTVL.